Each of the 19 T cell receptor beta chains below was sequenced from the same sample in a study of beta chain features in type 1 diabetes. These receptors' antigens are unknown. Expressed TCRB transcripts were sequenced because the isolated RNA had all been reverse transcribed beforehand. Sequencing used immunoSEQ multiplex PCR; TCRdb keeps in-frame clones, though not all of them. The table records roughly 240,000 clones, 20% to 25% of them present only once. Overall study results and limits: Significant though moderate, a shortening of TCRB CDR3s appeared in all four CD4+ subsets of Type 1 diabetes patients.

The sequencing input was naive CD4+ T cells from blood. These receptor sequences come from a woman aged 25 to 39 with type 1 diabetes.

The chain carries TRBV6-6 and TRBJ1-2, with 9 bases matching TRBD1. The CDR3 length is 15 residues. CDR1 and CDR2 (germline): MNHNY, SVGAGI (reference sequence). The ends lost 2 bases at V and 3 bases at J; junction bases unmatched: 4. CDR3 in amino acids: CASSYTGQGHYGYTF. In nucleotides, the CDR3 is TGTGCCAGCAGTTACACGGGACAGGGACACTATGGCTACACCTTC.

In this sample, this clone turned up a few times. The V and J genes are TRBV7-6 and TRBJ2-5; D is possibly TRBD2 (5 bases). The CDR3 extends over 14 amino acids. Germline CDR1 SGHVS, CDR2 FNYEAQ. The ends were cut back, 5 bases at V and 5 bases at J, with 15 bases in the middle. The CDR3: CASSPHTSRETQYF. CDR3 in DNA: TGTGCCAGCAGCCCTCATACTAGTAGGGAGACCCAGTACTTC.

This clone has only a few counts. The chain carries TRBV6-5 and TRBJ2-7; 8 nucleotides align to TRBD2. The CDR3 has 15 amino acids. Germline lookup yields CDR1 MNHEY and CDR2 SVGAGI. With 0 bases clipped from V and 3 bases from J, the junction kept 4 bases outside the gene matches. Here the CDR3 reads CASSYSTGGGYEQYF. CDR3 DNA: TGTGCCAGCAGTTACTCGACGGGGGGGGGCTACGAGCAGTACTTC.

This clone came up a few times. This chain connects TRBV4-1 to TRBJ2-3; weak D call: TRBD1 (6 bases). The germline CDR1 and CDR2 sequences are MGHRA and YSYEKL. The CDR3 is 15 residues long. The V gene lost 1 base and the J gene lost 1 base, with 9 bases spanning the gap. This chain's CDR3 is CASSQVGARTDTQYF. The CDR3 DNA reads TGCGCCAGCAGCCAAGTGGGGGCCCGCACAGATACGCAGTATTTT.

The CDR3 DNA reads as TGCAGCGTTCAGACTAGCGGGAGTGCGGCCTACAATGAGCAGTTCTTC. Its translation is CSVQTSGSAAYNEQFF. This sequence joins TRBV29-1 and TRBJ2-1; 12 nucleotides line up with TRBD2. This CDR3 has 16 residues. Germline values: CDR1 SQVTM, CDR2 ANQGSEA. V lost 5 bases, J lost 2 bases, and 7 bases stayed unmatched.

The chain joins TRBV9 to TRBJ1-5, with TRBD1 matching 8 bases. The J segment lost 0 bases and the V segment lost 4 bases, leaving 6 bases of the junction unmatched. This CDR3 is built from 16 residues. CDR1 is SGDLS and CDR2 is YYNGEE in the germline V gene. CDR3 in amino acids: CASSIGTGDSNQPQHF. CDR3 DNA: TGTGCCAGCAGCATCGGGACAGGCGATAGCAATCAGCCCCAGCATTTT.

The chain is built from TRBV7-9 and TRBJ2-7; 9 bases agree with TRBD1. Trimming took 1 base from V and 2 from J; bases not matched to a gene: 6. Germline V CDR1 and CDR2: SEHNR, FQNEAQ (reference sequence). This CDR3 comprises 16 residues. CDR3 DNA: TGTGCCAGCAGCTTAGTGAACAGGGGGCATCCCTACGAGCAGTACTTC. Translating gives CASSLVNRGHPYEQYF.

This clone was detected only a few times. The genes are TRBV4-1 and TRBJ2-5, with 8 bases lining up with TRBD1. Germline-derived CDR1 and CDR2 are MGHRA and YSYEKL. The CDR3 covers 16 residues. J was trimmed by 5 bases and V by 1 base; bases with no gene match: 9. In DNA, the CDR3 is TGCGCCAGCAGCCAAGTGATAGCGAACAGGGGGGAGACCCAGTACTTC. It specifies CASSQVIANRGETQYF.

V is TRBV5-1 and J is TRBJ2-7; TRBD1 is a possible D gene (6 bases). Germline-derived CDR1 and CDR2 are SGHRS and YFSETQ. V was clipped by 3 bases and J by 1 base, with 14 bases between them. The CDR3 runs to 15 residues. The CDR3 loop is CASSSDWTVSYEQYF. As DNA, the CDR3 is TGCGCCAGCAGCTCTGACTGGACAGTGTCCTACGAGCAGTACTTC.

This clone was counted a few times. Here the CDR3 DNA reads TGTGCCAGCAGTTTAGGGACAGGGGCTGGAAACACCATATATTTT. Protein product: CASSLGTGAGNTIYF. V gene TRBV27 combines with J gene TRBJ1-3; 10 positions match TRBD1. The CDR3 has 15 residues. The trim removed 2 bases at V and 2 bases at J, leaving 0 bases unmatched. Germline assignment: CDR1 MNHEY and CDR2 SMNVEV (reference sequence).

The rearrangement joins TRBV30 to TRBJ1-5, with D possibly being TRBD1 (6 bases). V shed 2 bases and J shed 10 bases, with 15 bases lying between them. Germline loops: CDR1 GTSNPN, CDR2 SVGIG (reference sequence). This CDR3 is 13 amino acids long. The CDR3 here is CAWSWDPGAPQHF. Here the CDR3 DNA reads TGTGCCTGGAGTTGGGACCCAGGGGCACCCCAGCATTTT.

This clone was observed a handful of times. The rearrangement uses TRBV9 and TRBJ2-1, with D tentatively TRBD2 (5 bases). The CDR3 runs to 14 residues. Looked up from germline, CDR1 is SGDLS and CDR2 is YYNGEE. V was pared by 0 bases and J by 6 bases, with 10 bases between. The CDR3 region has the DNA TGTGCCAGCAGCGTAGGGCGGGTGGGCAATGAGCAGTTCTTC. This sequence encodes CASSVGRVGNEQFF.

The chain is built from TRBV4-2 and TRBJ2-5, with a tentative D call TRBD1 (6 bases). CDR3 size: 15 residues. Trimming left V 6 bases short and J 1 base short, with 15 bases between. CDR1 is LGHNA, CDR2 YNFKEQ, per germline. Written as DNA, the CDR3 is TGTGCCAGCAGAGGACAGTCGGACCTCCAAGAGACCCAGTACTTC. Protein sequence: CASRGQSDLQETQYF.

The CDR3 region has the DNA TGTGCCAGCAGCCCTTTCCCACACACAGATACGCAGTATTTT. Protein product: CASSPFPHTDTQYF. The chain uses TRBV7-8 and TRBJ2-3; D remains unclear. Germline V gene data show CDR1 as SGHVS and CDR2 as FQNEAQ. V shed 5 bases and J shed 2 bases, with 11 bases lying between them. The CDR3 runs to 14 residues.

Of note for this clone: The same CDR3 also results from other DNA sequences found in this sample. The rearrangement joins TRBV5-1 to TRBJ1-2; 7 nucleotides align to TRBD1. Germline V gene data show CDR1 as SGHRS and CDR2 as YFSETQ. V shed 1 base and J 5 bases; nucleotides not matched to a gene: 2. The CDR3 is made up of 13 amino acids. The CDR3 DNA sequence: TGCGCCAGCAGCTTGACAGGGGATTATGGCTACACCTTC. Its translation is CASSLTGDYGYTF.

V and J are TRBV28 and TRBJ2-2; D uncertain. The germline V and J ends were trimmed by 8 bases and 4 bases, with 14 bases remaining between them. Germline loops: CDR1 MDHEN, CDR2 SYDVKM. The CDR3 is 14 residues long. CDR3 residues: CASFSWQITGELFF. CDR3 in DNA: TGTGCCAGCTTCTCCTGGCAGATCACCGGGGAGCTGTTTTTT.

The rearrangement links TRBV18 to TRBJ1-3; weak D call: TRBD1 (5 bases). Germline V gene data show CDR1 as KGHSH and CDR2 as LQKENI. This CDR3 region has 14 residues. Deletions cut 3 bases from V and 4 bases from J, with 10 bases between. CDR3 amino acids: CASSPSAGGNTIYF. DNA of the CDR3: TGTGCCAGCTCACCGTCGGCAGGGGGAAACACCATATATTTT.

The chain combines TRBV27 with TRBJ1-4; TRBD1 might be the D (5 bases). The CDR3 spans 11 residues. Per germline, CDR1 MNHEY and CDR2 SMNVEV (reference sequence). Trimming took 5 bases from V and 7 from J, leaving 5 bases between them. The CDR3: CASSRGEKLFF. The CDR3 nucleotides are TGTGCCAGCAGTAGGGGTGAAAAACTGTTTTTT.

The genes are TRBV28 and TRBJ2-7; the D gene is possibly TRBD1 (6 bases). The germline CDR1 and CDR2 sequences are MDHEN and SYDVKM. V shed 5 bases and J shed 8 bases, with 10 bases lying between them. The CDR3 is 11 residues long. CDR3 DNA sequence: TGTGCCAGCAGTGGTACAGGGAAGCAGTACTTC. Residues: CASSGTGKQYF.